This TCR beta chain came from a study of T cell responses to AZD1222 COVID-19 vaccine. On the study more broadly: Second-dose intervals near 4 or 12 weeks were combined. Study-level results: The sample set comprised mostly white British donors with more females, and clonal diversity was possibly underestimated. Targeting of unmutated variant regions was reportedly seen in nearly half of spike-specific TCRs.

Concerning this clone itself: What it binds is not known.

The table came from immunoSEQ multiplex PCR; TCRdb's copy has only in-frame clones and leaves some out. The sample holds around 99,000 clones; around 94% are singletons and the top ten take more than 9.5%. The receptor was isolated from an adult in good health. Sequenced here: peripheral blood, sampled on day 0 of AZD1222 vaccination.

Written as DNA, the CDR3 is TGTGCCAGCACCCTGGATTATAGCAATCAGCCCCAGCATTTT. Translated: CASTLDYSNQPQHF. The chain carries TRBV6-5 and TRBJ1-5; D not resolved. The V end lost 7 bases, the J end lost 0 bases, and 10 bases lay between the germline ends. Per the germline V gene, CDR1 is MNHEY and CDR2 is SVGAGI. There are 14 residues in the CDR3.